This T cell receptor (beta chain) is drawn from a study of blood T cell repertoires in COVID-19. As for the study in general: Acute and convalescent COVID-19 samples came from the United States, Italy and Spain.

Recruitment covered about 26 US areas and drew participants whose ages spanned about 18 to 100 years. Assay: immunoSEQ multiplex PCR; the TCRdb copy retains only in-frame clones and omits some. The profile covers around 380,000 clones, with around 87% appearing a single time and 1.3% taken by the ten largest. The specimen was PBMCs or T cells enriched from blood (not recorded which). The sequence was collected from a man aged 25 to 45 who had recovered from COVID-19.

The CDR3 spells CASTLNTEAFF. Written as DNA, the CDR3 is TGTGCCAGCACCCTAAACACTGAAGCTTTCTTT. V gene TRBV6-5 combines with J gene TRBJ1-1; D is ambiguous. Trimming stripped 7 bases from V and 2 bases from J, with 5 bases between. CDR3 size: 11 residues. CDR1 MNHEY and CDR2 SVGAGI come from the germline V gene.